The clone carrying this TCR beta chain has a handful of counts. Its specificity is not known. From germline, CDR1 is SGHTS and CDR2 YDEGEE. Trimming left V 1 base short and J 2 bases short, with 7 bases between. The CDR3 totals 14 residues. This specimen comes from a study of regulatory T cells in long-lasting Graves disease. General study findings and limits: Persistent Graves' patients had lower TCR diversity than newly diagnosed ones.

Arm-PCR with iRepertoire HTBI primers amplified the CDR3 regions for these TCR beta libraries. Each CDR3 protein gets one entry after TCRdb re-called the multiplex PCR reads with MiXCR. The data contain about 240,000 distinct CDR3 sequences, around 20% of them singletons. Time point indicated: newly diagnosed GD, antithyroid drugs for less than 3 months. PBMC-extracted RNA yielded the TCR library. The receptor was derived from a female donor with Graves disease. The specimen comprised peripheral blood mononuclear cells (PBMCs), sampled at new diagnosis, from a patient treated with antithyroid drugs. The chain couples TRBV5-8 to TRBJ2-1; possible D gene TRBD2, 6 bases. The CDR3 loop reads CASSLRLAYNEQFF. The CDR3 nucleotides read TGTGCCAGCAGCTTGAGACTAGCCTACAATGAGCAGTTCTTC.